This T cell receptor (beta chain) was obtained from a study of blood T cell repertoires in COVID-19. As for the study in general: Sources were T cells, B-cell-depleted T cells, or PBMCs; the material itself was cDNA or gDNA.

Sequenced by immunoSEQ multiplex PCR; TCRdb stores in-frame clones only, minus some. The sample consists of a few hundred thousand clones, around 85% of them appearing once. This CDR3 is built from 14 residues. V shed 3 bases, J shed 5 bases, and the junction held 1 base outside the gene matches. Germline V gene data show CDR1 as MDHEN and CDR2 as SYDVKM. Participants reported their clinical history, and cohort assignment relied on those reports. The TCR was taken from a woman aged 25 to 45 who had recovered from COVID-19. The J gene is TRBJ1-4, the V gene TRBV28; 9 nucleotides agree with TRBD1. Input material: PBMCs or T cells enriched from blood (not recorded which). The CDR3 loop reads CASSLGTGNEKLFF. The DNA for the CDR3 is TGTGCCAGCAGTTTGGGGACAGGGAATGAAAAACTGTTTTTT.